A single sample gave rise to the 30 T cell receptor beta chains below, sequenced in a study of blood T cell repertoires in COVID-19. Profiling relied on immunoSEQ multiplex PCR, and the TCRdb table lists in-frame clones only, not all of them. The table records around 100,000 clones, roughly 80% of them present only once. Sequenced material: peripheral blood. The receptors here all came from a man between 65 and 85 years old with acute or convalescent COVID-19.

This clone turned up a few times. The chain joins TRBV11-3 to TRBJ2-1; 9 nucleotides agree with TRBD2. The CDR3 runs 18 residues. CDR1 is SGHNT, CDR2 YENEEA, per germline. The V and J ends lost 5 bases and 0 bases, in that order; junction bases with no gene match: 11. In DNA, the CDR3 is TGTGCCAGCAGCCAAGTAGCGGGGGACCTTAGCTCCTACAATGAGCAGTTCTTC. Encoded protein: CASSQVAGDLSSYNEQFF.

In regard to this clone: Other DNA sequences within the sample encode an identical CDR3. The gene calls are TRBV28 and TRBJ2-7, with D possibly TRBD2 on 6 matching bases. CDR1 MDHEN and CDR2 SYDVKM come from the germline V gene. Trimming shortened V by 2 bases and J by 0 bases, and 11 bases separated the two germline ends. The CDR3 is 15 amino acids. The CDR3 reads CASSLMRGLSYEQYF. In nucleotides, the CDR3 is TGTGCCAGCAGTTTAATGCGGGGCCTCTCCTACGAGCAGTACTTC.

The J gene is TRBJ1-5, the V gene TRBV19, with D maybe TRBD1 (5 bases). This CDR3 has 15 residues. V lost 6 bases and J lost 3, with 15 bases in between. CDR1 is LNHDA, CDR2 SQIVND, per germline (reference sequence). CDR3 residues: CASREGRQNNQPQHF. CDR3 coding DNA: TGTGCCAGTAGGGAAGGGCGACAGAACAATCAGCCCCAGCATTTT.

The chain couples TRBV9 to TRBJ2-1; TRBD2 aligns across 10 bases. Looked up from germline, CDR1 is SGDLS and CDR2 is YYNGEE. The CDR3 totals 15 residues. With V trimmed by 5 bases and J by 5 bases, 7 bases remained unmatched. The CDR3: CASRPPSGGDNEQFF. Written as DNA, the CDR3 is TGTGCCAGCAGGCCGCCGAGCGGGGGGGACAATGAGCAGTTCTTC.

The chain joins TRBV12-3 or TRBV12-4 to TRBJ2-3; possible D gene TRBD1, 6 bases. This CDR3 contains 12 residues. With 3 bases removed from V and 9 bases from J, the gap between germline ends came to 10 bases. The chain's CDR3 is CASSLSGETQYF. CDR3 nucleotides: TGTGCCAGCAGTTTGTCAGGGGAAACGCAGTATTTT.

A single count supports this clone. The chain couples TRBV7-2 to TRBJ2-4, with a possible D match to TRBD1 (5 bases). Trimming took 0 bases from V and 3 from J, leaving 9 bases between them. The CDR3 runs 15 residues. The germline V gene encodes CDR1 SGHTA and CDR2 FQGNSA. Here the CDR3 DNA reads TGTGCCAGCAGCTTAGCCGTGACAGACAAAAACATTCAGTACTTC. Encoded protein: CASSLAVTDKNIQYF.

The V call is TRBV11-1, the J call TRBJ1-4, with a weak D call TRBD1 (5 bases). CDR1 SGHAT and CDR2 FQDESV come from the germline V gene (reference sequence). The CDR3 totals 15 residues. V was pared by 5 bases and J by 6 bases, with 16 bases between. CDR3 region: CASSAMEGRDEKLFF. In nucleotides, the CDR3 is TGTGCCAGCAGCGCGATGGAGGGGCGAGATGAAAAACTGTTTTTT.

V usage is TRBV7-2 and J usage is TRBJ2-7; 9 bases agree with TRBD2. V lost 1 base to trimming and J lost 3 bases; unmatched junction nucleotides: 7. The length of the CDR3 is 16 residues. Germline-derived CDR1 and CDR2 are SGHTA and FQGNSA. The CDR3 DNA sequence: TGTGCCAGCAGCTTAGAGGGCGGGAGGGGCGGCTACGAGCAGTACTTC. Encoded protein: CASSLEGGRGGYEQYF.

This chain connects TRBV4-2 to TRBJ2-4; D ambiguous. Germline assignment: CDR1 LGHNA and CDR2 YNFKEQ. The length of the CDR3 is 13 residues. Trimming stripped 1 base from V and 3 bases from J, with 4 bases between. DNA for the CDR3: TGTGCCAGCAGCCAAGGAGGCAAAAACATTCAGTACTTC. It codes for CASSQGGKNIQYF.

The J gene is TRBJ2-1, the V gene TRBV3-1 (or the pseudogene TRBV3-2); D may be TRBD2 (5 bases). Trimming cost V 2 bases and J 5 bases, with 16 bases left between them. Looked up from germline, CDR1 is LGHDT and CDR2 is YNNKEL (reference sequence). The CDR3 loop spans 16 amino acids. DNA of the CDR3: TGTGCCAGCAGCCAAACCTCGGGGTTTGGGAACAATGAGCAGTTCTTC. As protein: CASSQTSGFGNNEQFF.

The rearrangement links TRBV12-5 to TRBJ1-1; 8 bases line up with TRBD1. V gave up 1 base and J gave up 4 bases; unmatched junction bases: 17. This CDR3 is 19 amino acids long. Germline V CDR1 and CDR2: LGHNT, FRNRAP. Here the CDR3 DNA reads TGTGCTAGTGGTTTGGCACTAGGGGCTAACAGGGGGGGCGGCACTGAAGCTTTCTTT. This codes for CASGLALGANRGGGTEAFF.

The rearrangement uses TRBV9 and TRBJ2-3; D uncertain. This CDR3 has 12 amino acids. V was trimmed by 4 bases and J by 2 bases, leaving 5 bases between them. Germline CDR1 is SGDLS and CDR2 is YYNGEE. The CDR3 sequence is CASSQFTDTQYF. In nucleotides, the CDR3 is TGTGCCAGCAGCCAGTTCACAGATACGCAGTATTTT.

Note on this clone: One junction end does not reproduce the germline sequence, and a read error may be involved. This chain connects TRBV11-2 to TRBJ1-4, with D maybe TRBD1 (5 bases). CDR3 length: 14 residues. Germline V gives CDR1 SGHAT, CDR2 FQNNGV. CDR3 sequence (DNA): TGTGCCAGCACCTTACAGGCAACTAATGAAAAACTGTTTTTT. Residues: CASTLQATNEKLFF.

The chain recombines TRBV11-3 with TRBJ2-5; possibly TRBD1 for D (6 bases). This CDR3 comprises 15 residues. Germline lookup yields CDR1 SGHNT and CDR2 YENEEA. With 1 base removed from V and 5 bases from J, the gap between germline ends came to 14 bases. CDR3 in DNA: TGTGCCAGCAGCTTAGGGGGGCACGGTCTGGAGACCCAGTACTTC. It is translated as CASSLGGHGLETQYF.

The chain joins TRBV27 to TRBJ2-1; D perhaps matches TRBD1 (6 bases). V lost 7 bases and J 10 bases, leaving 14 bases between the germline ends. The CDR3 contains 12 residues. Germline CDR1 and CDR2: MNHEY and SMNVEV (reference sequence). The CDR3 spells CASNYPDREQFF. The CDR3 DNA reads as TGTGCCAGCAACTACCCCGACAGGGAGCAGTTCTTC.

This chain's CDR3 is CASSHMDRVGNTIYF. The CDR3 nucleotides read TGTGCCAGCAGCCATATGGACAGGGTCGGAAACACCATATATTTT. This chain uses TRBV14 with TRBJ1-3; 8 bases fit TRBD1. The CDR3 has 15 residues. CDR1 and CDR2 from the germline V gene are SGHDN and FVKESK. After removal of 3 bases from V and 4 bases from J, the junction contained 5 bases not matched to a gene.

This clone was recorded once. This chain's CDR3 is CATNYIGGNTEAFF. The CDR3 DNA follows: TGTGCCACCAACTACATTGGGGGCAACACTGAAGCTTTCTTT. The chain combines TRBV10-3 with TRBJ1-1; weak D call: TRBD1 (6 bases). V lost 10 bases and J lost 2, with 17 bases in between. This CDR3 is built from 14 residues. Germline lookup yields CDR1 ENHRY and CDR2 SYGVKD.

Only one count was recorded for this clone. The chain employs TRBV27 and TRBJ2-2; possibly TRBD1 for D (6 bases). CDR1 is MNHEY, CDR2 SMNVEV, per germline (reference sequence). V was trimmed by 7 bases and J by 2 bases, leaving 14 bases between them. This CDR3 has 15 amino acids. As DNA, the CDR3 is TGTGCCAGCACCCCCGGACAGTTAAACACCGGGGAGCTGTTTTTT. It specifies CASTPGQLNTGELFF.

This sequence joins TRBV5-1 and TRBJ2-7, with TRBD2 matching over 13 bases. The CDR3 consists of 14 residues. The germline V gene has CDR1 SGHRS and CDR2 YFSETQ. J gave up 6 bases and V 4 bases, and 4 bases lay outside the gene matches. Here the CDR3 DNA reads TGCGCCAGCAGCCCCGGGACTAGCGGGGTCGAGCAGTACTTC. Its protein is CASSPGTSGVEQYF.

This clone was seen once. J is TRBJ2-2 and V is TRBV5-6; 10 positions agree with TRBD1. Germline V gene sequence: CDR1 SGHDT, CDR2 YYEEEE. The CDR3 totals 16 residues. V gave up 2 bases and J gave up 7 bases; unmatched junction bases: 8. The CDR3 region has the DNA TGTGCCAGCAGCTTACCGGGACAGGGGTCCAGCGGGGAGCTGTTTTTT. This encodes CASSLPGQGSSGELFF.

A single count supports this clone. The chain carries TRBV6-6 and TRBJ1-2; 9 bases agree with TRBD1. Per germline, CDR1 MNHNY and CDR2 SVGAGI (reference sequence). The CDR3 totals 14 residues. The J segment lost 8 bases and the V segment lost 5 bases, leaving 9 bases of the junction unmatched. CDR3 bases: TGTGCCAGCAGTAGCCGGGACAGGGCCGTAGGCTACACCTTC. Its protein is CASSSRDRAVGYTF.

V gene TRBV9 combines with J gene TRBJ2-2, with D possibly TRBD1 on 5 matching bases. V was cut by 3 bases and J by 3 bases, with 12 bases left in between. The CDR3 loop spans 15 amino acids. Looked up from germline, CDR1 is SGDLS and CDR2 is YYNGEE. The CDR3 is CASSARVADTGELFF. In DNA, the CDR3 is TGTGCCAGCAGCGCCAGGGTAGCAGACACCGGGGAGCTGTTTTTT. Full variable domain (rest looked up from reference TRBV9 and TRBJ2-2): DSGVTQTPKHLITATGQRVTLRCSPRSGDLSVYWYQQSLDQGLQFLIQYYNGEERAKGNILERFSAQQFPDLHSELNLSSLELGDSALYFCASSARVADTGELFFGEGSRLTVL.

V gene TRBV19 combines with J gene TRBJ1-1; D uncertain. The CDR3 totals 14 residues. V lost 1 base and J 5 bases, leaving 11 bases between the germline ends. Germline CDR1 and CDR2: LNHDA and SQIVND (reference sequence). The CDR3 spells CASSIGAGGTEAFF. The CDR3 DNA follows: TGTGCCAGTAGTATAGGGGCCGGAGGGACTGAAGCTTTCTTT.

This clone was counted a single time. The rearrangement uses TRBV5-4 and TRBJ1-4; D may be TRBD1 (5 bases). This CDR3 comprises 15 residues. Looked up from germline, CDR1 is SGHNT and CDR2 is YYREEE (reference sequence). V dropped 4 bases and J dropped 8 bases, with 18 bases sitting between them. This CDR3 is CASSLGGVRGEKLFF. The CDR3 region has the DNA TGTGCCAGCAGCCTTGGAGGGGTGCGGGGGGAAAAACTGTTTTTT.

This sequence joins TRBV23-1 and TRBJ2-4; 10 nucleotides align to TRBD1. TRBV23-1 qualifies as an ORF whose function is uncertain. The CDR3 consists of 13 residues. Germline trimming cut 7 bases from V and 12 bases from J; bases unmatched to any gene: 9. The CDR3 nucleotides read TGCGCCAGCACCCATGGGACAGGGGTACATCAGTACTTC. Residues: CASTHGTGVHQYF.

V usage is TRBV28 and J usage is TRBJ1-2; D is unclear. V lost 1 base and J lost 1, with 7 bases in between. Per germline, CDR1 MDHEN and CDR2 SYDVKM. This CDR3 region has 14 residues. The CDR3 DNA reads TGTGCCAGCAGTTTATTTGATAGTAACTATGGCTACACCTTC. It encodes CASSLFDSNYGYTF.

V is TRBV2 and J is TRBJ2-5; maybe TRBD1 (5 bases). CDR1 is SNHLY, CDR2 FYNNEI, per germline. The CDR3 consists of 15 residues. With 6 bases removed from V and 1 base from J, the gap between germline ends came to 15 bases. The CDR3 DNA reads as TGTGCCAGCAGGCAACAGGTAGGGTCCCAAGAGACCCAGTACTTC. Its protein product is CASRQQVGSQETQYF.

There are a few counts of this clone. CDR3 DNA sequence: TGTGCCAGCTCTATGGACAGGGATGGTTCACCCCTCCACTTT. Its protein is CASSMDRDGSPLHF. The gene calls are TRBV18 and TRBJ1-6, with TRBD1 matching over 8 bases. V shed 6 bases and J 9 bases; nucleotides not matched to a gene: 7. CDR3 length: 14 amino acids. Germline V gene data show CDR1 as KGHSH and CDR2 as LQKENI.

This sequence joins TRBV28 and TRBJ1-1; a weak D match, TRBD1 (5 bases). The CDR3 totals 15 residues. Germline CDR1 is MDHEN and CDR2 is SYDVKM. V lost 3 bases and J 1 base, leaving 12 bases between the germline ends. CDR3 loop: CASSLNRPGNTEAFF. The CDR3 DNA follows: TGTGCCAGCAGTTTGAACAGGCCTGGGAACACTGAAGCTTTCTTT.

This clone turned up a few times. The chain carries TRBV28 and TRBJ1-4, with D possibly TRBD1 on 6 matching bases. The germline gives CDR1 MDHEN, CDR2 SYDVKM. This CDR3 contains 14 residues. Trimming stripped 3 bases from V and 7 bases from J, with 12 bases between. The CDR3 sequence: CASSLAGATEKLFF. DNA of the CDR3: TGTGCCAGCAGTTTGGCGGGGGCCACTGAAAAACTGTTTTTT.